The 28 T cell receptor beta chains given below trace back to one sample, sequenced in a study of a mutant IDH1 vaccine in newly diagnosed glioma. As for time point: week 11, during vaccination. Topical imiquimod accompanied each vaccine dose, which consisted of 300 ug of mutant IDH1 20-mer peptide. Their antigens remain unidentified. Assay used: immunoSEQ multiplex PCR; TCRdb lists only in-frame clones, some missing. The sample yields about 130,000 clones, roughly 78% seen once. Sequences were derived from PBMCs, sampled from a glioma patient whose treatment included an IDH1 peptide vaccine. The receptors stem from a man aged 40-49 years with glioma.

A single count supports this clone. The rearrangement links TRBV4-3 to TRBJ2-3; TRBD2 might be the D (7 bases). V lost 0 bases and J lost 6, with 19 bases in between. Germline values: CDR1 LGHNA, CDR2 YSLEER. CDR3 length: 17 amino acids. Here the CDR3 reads CASSQEIPGGLRDTQYF. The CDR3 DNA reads TGCGCCAGCAGCCAAGAAATTCCCGGGGGGCTTAGGGATACGCAGTATTTT.

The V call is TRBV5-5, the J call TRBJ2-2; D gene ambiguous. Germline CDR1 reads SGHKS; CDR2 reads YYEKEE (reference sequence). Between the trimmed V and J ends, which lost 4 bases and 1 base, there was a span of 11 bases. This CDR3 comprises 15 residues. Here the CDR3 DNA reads TGTGCCAGCAGCGGAGATGGGTGGAACACCGGGGAGCTGTTTTTT. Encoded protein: CASSGDGWNTGELFF.

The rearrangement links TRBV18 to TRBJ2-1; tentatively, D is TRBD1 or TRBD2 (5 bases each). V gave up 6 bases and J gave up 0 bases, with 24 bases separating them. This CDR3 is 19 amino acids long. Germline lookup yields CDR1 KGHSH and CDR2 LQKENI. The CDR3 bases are TGTGCCAGCTCCTTGTTACCCGGGACGTCGGATACCTCCTACAATGAGCAGTTCTTC. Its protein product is CASSLLPGTSDTSYNEQFF.

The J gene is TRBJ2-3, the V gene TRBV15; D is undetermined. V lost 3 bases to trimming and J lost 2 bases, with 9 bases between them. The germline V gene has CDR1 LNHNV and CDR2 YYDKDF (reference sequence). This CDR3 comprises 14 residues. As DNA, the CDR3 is TGTGCCACCAGCAGCGAACAGACCACAGATACGCAGTATTTT. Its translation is CATSSEQTTDTQYF.

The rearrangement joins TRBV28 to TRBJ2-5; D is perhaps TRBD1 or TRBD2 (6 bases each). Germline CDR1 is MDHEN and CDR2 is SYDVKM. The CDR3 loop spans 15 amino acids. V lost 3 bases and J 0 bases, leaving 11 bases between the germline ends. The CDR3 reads CASSFGGRNQETQYF. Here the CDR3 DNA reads TGTGCCAGCAGTTTTGGGGGGCGGAACCAAGAGACCCAGTACTTC.

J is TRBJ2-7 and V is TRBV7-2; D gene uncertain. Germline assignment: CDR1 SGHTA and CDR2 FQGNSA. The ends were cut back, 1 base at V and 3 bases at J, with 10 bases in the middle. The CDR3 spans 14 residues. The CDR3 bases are TGTGCCAGCAGCTTAGGACCGGCTAACTACGAGCAGTACTTC. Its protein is CASSLGPANYEQYF. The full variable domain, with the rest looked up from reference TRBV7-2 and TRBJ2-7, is GAGVSQSPSNKVTEKGKDVELRCDPISGHTALYWYRQSLGQGLEFLIYFQGNSAPDKSGLPSDRFSAERTGGSVSTLTIQRTQQEDSAVYLCASSLGPANYEQYFGPGTRLTVT.

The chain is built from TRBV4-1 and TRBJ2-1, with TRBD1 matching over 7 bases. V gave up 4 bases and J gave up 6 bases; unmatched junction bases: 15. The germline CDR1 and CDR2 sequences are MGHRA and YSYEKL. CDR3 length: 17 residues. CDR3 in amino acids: CASSPSMLGGPGNEQFF. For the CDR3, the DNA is TGCGCCAGCAGCCCTTCCATGTTAGGGGGCCCAGGCAATGAGCAGTTCTTC.

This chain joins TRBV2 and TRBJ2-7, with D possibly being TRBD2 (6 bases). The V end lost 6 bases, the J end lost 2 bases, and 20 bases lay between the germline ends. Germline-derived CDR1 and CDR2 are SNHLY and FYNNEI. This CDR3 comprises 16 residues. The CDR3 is CASRGTVGLAAYEQYF. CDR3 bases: TGTGCCAGCAGGGGCACTGTGGGACTCGCGGCCTACGAGCAGTACTTC.

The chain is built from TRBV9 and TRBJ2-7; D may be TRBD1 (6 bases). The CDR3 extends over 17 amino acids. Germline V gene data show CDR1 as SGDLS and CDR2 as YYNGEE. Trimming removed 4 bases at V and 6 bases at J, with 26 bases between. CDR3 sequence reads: CASSPRSTGKSLLEQYF. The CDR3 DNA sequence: TGTGCCAGCAGCCCCCGATCTACAGGGAAAAGTCTCCTCGAGCAGTACTTC.

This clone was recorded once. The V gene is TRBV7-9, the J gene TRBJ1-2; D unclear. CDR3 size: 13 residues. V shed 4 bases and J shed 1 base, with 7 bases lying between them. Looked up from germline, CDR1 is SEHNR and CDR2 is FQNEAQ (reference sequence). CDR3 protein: CASSSGDNYGYTF. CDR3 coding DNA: TGTGCCAGCAGCTCCGGGGATAACTATGGCTACACCTTC.

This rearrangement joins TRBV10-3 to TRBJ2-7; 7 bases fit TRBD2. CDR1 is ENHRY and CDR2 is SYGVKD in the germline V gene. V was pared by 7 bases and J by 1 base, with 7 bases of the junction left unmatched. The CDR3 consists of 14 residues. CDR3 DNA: TGTGCCATCACTCCGCGCGGGGGATCCTACGAGCAGTACTTC. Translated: CAITPRGGSYEQYF.

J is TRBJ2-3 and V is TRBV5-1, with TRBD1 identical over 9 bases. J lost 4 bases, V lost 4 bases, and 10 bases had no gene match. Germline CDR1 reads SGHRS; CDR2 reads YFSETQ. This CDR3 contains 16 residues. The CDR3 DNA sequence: TGCGCCAGCAGCAAAGGACAGGGGAGTCGAGCAGATACGCAGTATTTT. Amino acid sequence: CASSKGQGSRADTQYF.

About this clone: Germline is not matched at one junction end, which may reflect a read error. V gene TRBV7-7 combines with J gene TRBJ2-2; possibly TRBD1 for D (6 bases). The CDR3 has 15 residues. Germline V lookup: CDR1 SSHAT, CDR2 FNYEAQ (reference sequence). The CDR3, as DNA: TGTGCTAGCAGCCGCGAAGGGGGGAACACCGGGGAGCTGTTTTTT. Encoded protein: CASSREGGNTGELFF.

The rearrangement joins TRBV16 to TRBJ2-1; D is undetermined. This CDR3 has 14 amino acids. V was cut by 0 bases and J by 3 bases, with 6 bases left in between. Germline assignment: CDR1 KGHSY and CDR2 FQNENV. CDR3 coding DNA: TGTGCCAGCAGCCAATCGCCCGACTACAATGAGCAGTTCTTC. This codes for CASSQSPDYNEQFF.

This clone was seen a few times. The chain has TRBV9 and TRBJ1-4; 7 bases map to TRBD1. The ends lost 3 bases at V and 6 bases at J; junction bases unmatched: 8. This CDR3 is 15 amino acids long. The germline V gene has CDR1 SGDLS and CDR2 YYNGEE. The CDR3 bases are TGTGCCAGCAGCGACTCGACAGGGAGAGATGAAAAACTGTTTTTT. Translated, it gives CASSDSTGRDEKLFF.

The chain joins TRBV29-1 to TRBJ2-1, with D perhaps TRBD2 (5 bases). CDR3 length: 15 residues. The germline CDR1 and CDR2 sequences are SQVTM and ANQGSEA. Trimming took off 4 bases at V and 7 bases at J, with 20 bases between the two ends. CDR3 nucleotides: TGCAGCGTTGCACCCCCCCGGGGAGTTGGTAATGAGCAGTTCTTC. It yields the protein CSVAPPRGVGNEQFF.

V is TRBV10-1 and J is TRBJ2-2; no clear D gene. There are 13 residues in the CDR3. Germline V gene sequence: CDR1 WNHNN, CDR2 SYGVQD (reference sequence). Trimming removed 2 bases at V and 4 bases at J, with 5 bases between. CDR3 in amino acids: CASSEQTTGELFF. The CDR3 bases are TGCGCCAGCAGTGAGCAGACCACCGGGGAGCTGTTTTTT.

CDR3 in amino acids: CASSRDRSPSYEQYF. In DNA form, the CDR3 reads TGTGCCAGCAGCCGGGACAGGAGCCCCTCCTACGAGCAGTACTTC. The rearrangement joins TRBV5-5 to TRBJ2-7; 8 nucleotides line up with TRBD1. This CDR3 region has 15 residues. Germline V lookup: CDR1 SGHKS, CDR2 YYEKEE (reference sequence). V shed 4 bases and J 0 bases; nucleotides not matched to a gene: 6.

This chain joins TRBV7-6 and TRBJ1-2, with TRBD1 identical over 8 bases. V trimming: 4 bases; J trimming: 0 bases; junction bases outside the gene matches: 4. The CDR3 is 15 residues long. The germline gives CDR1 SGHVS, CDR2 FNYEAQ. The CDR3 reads CASSSGGKANYGYTF. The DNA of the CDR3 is TGTGCCAGCAGCTCAGGGGGCAAGGCTAACTATGGCTACACCTTC.

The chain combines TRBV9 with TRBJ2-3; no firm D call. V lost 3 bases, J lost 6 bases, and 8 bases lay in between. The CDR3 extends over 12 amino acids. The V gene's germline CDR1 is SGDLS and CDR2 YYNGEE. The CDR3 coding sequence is TGTGCCAGCAGCGGCCACTGGGATACGCAGTATTTT. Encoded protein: CASSGHWDTQYF.

The CDR3 DNA reads as TGCGCCAGCAGCTTGGCCTCGGGAGGAATAAACGGTGAGCAGTTCTTC. It specifies CASSLASGGINGEQFF. The chain has TRBV5-1 and TRBJ2-1, with 7 bases matching TRBD2. The CDR3 extends over 16 amino acids. Germline V lookup: CDR1 SGHRS, CDR2 YFSETQ. After removal of 0 bases from V and 9 bases from J, the junction contained 12 bases not matched to a gene.

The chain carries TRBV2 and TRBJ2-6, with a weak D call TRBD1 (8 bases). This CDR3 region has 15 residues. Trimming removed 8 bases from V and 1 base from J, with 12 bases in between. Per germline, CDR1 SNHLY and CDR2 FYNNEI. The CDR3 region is CASHRGGSGANVLTF. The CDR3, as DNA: TGTGCCAGCCACAGGGGGGGGTCTGGGGCCAACGTCCTGACTTTC.

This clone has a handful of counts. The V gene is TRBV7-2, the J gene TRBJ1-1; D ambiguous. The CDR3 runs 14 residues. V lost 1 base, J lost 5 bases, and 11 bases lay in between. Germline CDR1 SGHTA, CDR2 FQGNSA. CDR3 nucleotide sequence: TGTGCCAGCAGCTTAGATGTCTCGAGAACTGAAGCTTTCTTT. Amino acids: CASSLDVSRTEAFF.

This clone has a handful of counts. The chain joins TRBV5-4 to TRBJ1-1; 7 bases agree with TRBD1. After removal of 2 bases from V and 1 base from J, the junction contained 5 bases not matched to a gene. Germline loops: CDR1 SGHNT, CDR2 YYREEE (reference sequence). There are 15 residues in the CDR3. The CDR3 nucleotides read TGTGCCAGCAGCTTAAGACAGGGAGAGAACACTGAAGCTTTCTTT. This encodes CASSLRQGENTEAFF.

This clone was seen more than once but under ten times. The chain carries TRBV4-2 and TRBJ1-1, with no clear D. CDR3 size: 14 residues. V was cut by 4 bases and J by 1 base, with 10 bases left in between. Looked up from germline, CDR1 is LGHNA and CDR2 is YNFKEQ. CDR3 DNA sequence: TGTGCCAGCAGCCCCGGTCGGCGGAACACTGAAGCTTTCTTT. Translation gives CASSPGRRNTEAFF.

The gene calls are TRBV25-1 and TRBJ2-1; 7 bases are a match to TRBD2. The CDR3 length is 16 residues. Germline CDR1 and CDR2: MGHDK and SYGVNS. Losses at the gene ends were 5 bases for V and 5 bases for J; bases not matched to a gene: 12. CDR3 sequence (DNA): TGTGCCAGCAGTACCGAGGGCGGGAGCCCACACAATGAGCAGTTCTTC. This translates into CASSTEGGSPHNEQFF.

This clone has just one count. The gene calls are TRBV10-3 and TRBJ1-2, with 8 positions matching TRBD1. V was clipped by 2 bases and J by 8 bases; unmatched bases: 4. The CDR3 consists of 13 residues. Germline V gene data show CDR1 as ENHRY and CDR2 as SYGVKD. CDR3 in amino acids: CAISETTGVGYTF. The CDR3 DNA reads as TGTGCCATCAGTGAGACGACAGGGGTCGGCTACACCTTC.

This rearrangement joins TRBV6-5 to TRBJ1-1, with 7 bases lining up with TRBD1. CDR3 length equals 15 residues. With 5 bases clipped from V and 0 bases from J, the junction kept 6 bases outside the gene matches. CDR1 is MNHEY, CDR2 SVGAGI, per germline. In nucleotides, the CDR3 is TGTGCCAGCAGTCAGATAGGGACAGTGAACACTGAAGCTTTCTTT. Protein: CASSQIGTVNTEAFF.